The 29 T cell receptor beta chains listed next were all sequenced from one sample in a study of graft-versus-host responses after intestinal transplantation. These receptors lack a known antigen. Libraries were prepared by immunoSEQ multiplex PCR; TCRdb keeps only in-frame clonotypes and omits some of them. The data show about 100,000 clones, more than 85% seen once. The sample was unstimulated CD4+ T cells sorted from spleen or lymph node cells, taken before transplant. The receptors derive from a human donor who was the organ donor for an intestinal transplant.

The chain combines TRBV28 with TRBJ1-6, with D perhaps TRBD1 (5 bases). Trimming left V 5 bases short and J 11 bases short, with 19 bases between. Germline lookup yields CDR1 MDHEN and CDR2 SYDVKM. This CDR3 comprises 15 residues. The CDR3 region has the DNA TGTGCCAGCAGTATAGCAGGAGGGGTCGTTACACCCCTCCACTTT. Amino acids: CASSIAGGVVTPLHF. Full variable domain (rest looked up from reference TRBV28 and TRBJ1-6): DVKVTQSSRYLVKRTGEKVFLECVQDMDHENMFWYRQDPGLGLRLIYFSYDVKMKEKGDIPEGYSVSREKKERFSLILESASTNQTSMYLCASSIAGGVVTPLHFGNGTRLTVT.

This chain connects TRBV19 to TRBJ1-1; D remains unclear. This CDR3 has 12 residues. Trimming pared 9 bases from V and 1 base from J, leaving 9 bases between. Looked up from germline, CDR1 is LNHDA and CDR2 is SQIVND (reference sequence). This CDR3 reads CASTRWNTEAFF. The CDR3 DNA reads as TGTGCCAGCACCAGGTGGAACACTGAAGCTTTCTTT.

The V gene is TRBV7-3, the J gene TRBJ2-2; TRBD2 matches 11 bases. J gave up 2 bases and V 1 base, and 6 bases lay outside the gene matches. Germline CDR1 reads SGHTA; CDR2 reads FQGTGA. The CDR3 runs 18 residues. The DNA of the CDR3 is TGTGCCAGCAGCTTAAGAACTAGCGGGGGCATCAACACCGGGGAGCTGTTTTTT. Its translation is CASSLRTSGGINTGELFF. The entire variable domain, with the rest obtained from reference TRBV7-3 and TRBJ2-2, is as follows: GAGVSQTPSNKVTEKGKYVELRCDPISGHTALYWYRQSLGQGPEFLIYFQGTGAADDSGLPNDRFFAVRPEGSVSTLKIQRTERGDSAVYLCASSLRTSGGINTGELFFGEGSRLTVL.

The J gene is TRBJ1-2, the V gene TRBV28; 8 nucleotides align to TRBD1. This CDR3 region has 15 residues. With V trimmed by 5 bases and J by 5 bases, 10 bases remained unmatched. The germline gives CDR1 MDHEN, CDR2 SYDVKM. The CDR3 coding sequence is TGTGCCAGCAGTCCACGGACAGGGTCGAATTATGGCTACACCTTC. It specifies CASSPRTGSNYGYTF.

This chain connects TRBV2 to TRBJ1-5, with D unclear. V was pared by 7 bases and J by 3 bases, with 10 bases between. The CDR3 is made up of 13 amino acids. From germline, CDR1 is SNHLY and CDR2 FYNNEI. CDR3 sequence reads: CASKGDANQPQHF. In DNA, the CDR3 is TGTGCCAGCAAGGGCGATGCCAATCAGCCCCAGCATTTT.

V and J are TRBV28 and TRBJ2-4, with TRBD2 matching 7 bases. Trimming took 5 bases from V and 4 from J; bases not matched to a gene: 11. Germline loops: CDR1 MDHEN, CDR2 SYDVKM. This CDR3 has 16 amino acids. For the CDR3, the DNA is TGTGCCAGCAGTACGTATCCTGGCGGGGGAAAAAACATTCAGTACTTC. Protein sequence: CASSTYPGGGKNIQYF. Variable domain in full (rest from reference TRBV28 and TRBJ2-4): DVKVTQSSRYLVKRTGEKVFLECVQDMDHENMFWYRQDPGLGLRLIYFSYDVKMKEKGDIPEGYSVSREKKERFSLILESASTNQTSMYLCASSTYPGGGKNIQYFGAGTRLSVL.

This clone was seen only once. V and J are TRBV7-3 and TRBJ2-2; D is unclear. The CDR3 is 13 amino acids. V lost 2 bases and J 6 bases, leaving 7 bases between the germline ends. Germline CDR1 SGHTA, CDR2 FQGTGA. In DNA form, the CDR3 reads TGTGCCAGCAGCTTATGGAGTCCCGGGGAGCTGTTTTTT. This encodes CASSLWSPGELFF. The full variable domain, its missing parts supplied by reference TRBV7-3 and TRBJ2-2, is GAGVSQTPSNKVTEKGKYVELRCDPISGHTALYWYRQSLGQGPEFLIYFQGTGAADDSGLPNDRFFAVRPEGSVSTLKIQRTERGDSAVYLCASSLWSPGELFFGEGSRLTVL.

The chain recombines TRBV6-1 with TRBJ1-5; D is unresolved. Deletions cut 2 bases from V and 0 bases from J, with 2 bases between. The V gene's germline CDR1 is MNHNS and CDR2 SASEGT. This CDR3 region has 13 residues. CDR3 sequence: CASSEYSNQPQHF. DNA for the CDR3: TGTGCCAGCAGTGAATATAGCAATCAGCCCCAGCATTTT.

The CDR3 DNA sequence: TGCGCCAGCAGCTCACATGGGGGCGGAGAGCAGTACTTC. Translation gives CASSSHGGGEQYF. The rearrangement links TRBV5-1 to TRBJ2-7, with D tentatively TRBD1 (6 bases). Per the germline V gene, CDR1 is SGHRS and CDR2 is YFSETQ. The CDR3 length is 13 residues. V lost 3 bases to trimming and J lost 7 bases, with 14 bases between them.

This sequence joins TRBV6-5 and TRBJ1-2; 7 bases agree with TRBD1. The CDR3 extends over 15 amino acids. V was clipped by 10 bases and J by 4 bases; unmatched bases: 15. Germline CDR1 MNHEY, CDR2 SVGAGI. CDR3 loop: CATLTSRGSIYGYTF. CDR3 nucleotide sequence: TGTGCCACCCTTACGAGCAGGGGGAGTATCTATGGCTACACCTTC.

This clone was seen more than once but under ten times. This sequence joins TRBV9 and TRBJ2-7, with 7 bases identical to TRBD1. Per the germline V gene, CDR1 is SGDLS and CDR2 is YYNGEE. Germline trimming cut 7 bases from V and 2 bases from J; bases unmatched to any gene: 6. This CDR3 region has 13 residues. Written as DNA, the CDR3 is TGTGCCAGCGGTCGGGACAGTACCTACGAGCAGTACTTC. Encoded protein: CASGRDSTYEQYF.

The chain is built from TRBV18 and TRBJ2-7; the match to TRBD1 covers 7 bases. This CDR3 spans 14 amino acids. Germline CDR1 and CDR2: KGHSH and LQKENI. Trimming removed 2 bases from V and 3 bases from J; junction bases left unmatched: 4. The CDR3 DNA reads as TGTGCCAGCTCACCAAGGGACAGTCACTACGAGCAGTACTTC. As protein: CASSPRDSHYEQYF.

This clone was found once. The chain combines TRBV5-8 with TRBJ1-5; 9 bases line up with TRBD1. Germline V CDR1 and CDR2: SGHTS, YDEGEE. There are 14 residues in the CDR3. With V trimmed by 3 bases and J by 2 bases, 0 bases remained unmatched. The chain's CDR3 is CASSWTGGNQPQHF. CDR3 bases: TGTGCCAGCAGCTGGACAGGGGGCAATCAGCCCCAGCATTTT.

This chain joins TRBV6-6 and TRBJ1-6; D gene unclear. Trimming left V 0 bases short and J 0 bases short, with 6 bases between. The CDR3 totals 16 residues. CDR1 MNHNY and CDR2 SVGAGI come from the germline V gene (reference sequence). CDR3 sequence reads: CASSYSGSSYNSPLHF. The CDR3 DNA sequence: TGTGCCAGCAGTTACTCGGGGAGCTCCTATAATTCACCCCTCCACTTT.

The V call is TRBV19, the J call TRBJ1-4, with D tentatively TRBD1 (5 bases). The CDR3 consists of 16 residues. V was clipped by 5 bases and J by 5 bases, with 18 bases between them. CDR1 is LNHDA and CDR2 is SQIVND in the germline V gene (reference sequence). In DNA, the CDR3 is TGTGCCAGTAGTCTCGCCGGGGGAGCTACGAATGAAAAACTGTTTTTT. Residues: CASSLAGGATNEKLFF.

The V gene is TRBV6-5, the J gene TRBJ1-4, with no clear D. The germline V gene has CDR1 MNHEY and CDR2 SVGAGI. Deletions cut 1 base from V and 3 bases from J, with 9 bases between. The CDR3 runs to 15 residues. This CDR3 is CASSYWVPPNEKLFF. The CDR3 DNA reads TGTGCCAGCAGTTACTGGGTCCCTCCTAATGAAAAACTGTTTTTT.

This chain joins TRBV29-1 and TRBJ2-3, with D unresolved. V lost 3 bases to trimming and J lost 4 bases, with 8 bases between them. In germline, CDR1 is SQVTM, CDR2 ANQGSEA. The CDR3 is 12 amino acids. The CDR3, as DNA: TGCAGCGTTGAGAAGGGCGCAGATACGCAGTATTTT. Translation: CSVEKGADTQYF.

The chain joins TRBV18 to TRBJ1-5, with 10 bases identical to TRBD1. The CDR3 covers 18 residues. V trimming: 2 bases; J trimming: 3 bases; junction bases outside the gene matches: 10. Germline V CDR1 and CDR2: KGHSH, LQKENI. CDR3 sequence: CASSPKGRGQGVNQPQHF. The CDR3 bases are TGTGCCAGCTCACCAAAGGGCCGTGGACAGGGGGTCAATCAGCCCCAGCATTTT. Together with reference TRBV18 and TRBJ1-5, the CDR3 gives the full variable domain: NAGVMQNPRHLVRRRGQEARLRCSPMKGHSHVYWYRQLPEEGLKFMVYLQKENIIDESGMPKERFSAEFPKEGPSILRIQQVVRGDSAAYFCASSPKGRGQGVNQPQHFGDGTRLSIL.

This clone was counted a few times. The V gene is TRBV11-2, the J gene TRBJ1-2; 7 nucleotides agree with TRBD1. V dropped 4 bases and J dropped 3; count of bases not matched to a gene: 5. The germline gives CDR1 SGHAT, CDR2 FQNNGV. The CDR3 runs to 14 residues. The CDR3 DNA is TGTGCCAGCAGCTCCGGGGACAGCTACTATGGCTACACCTTC. Amino acids: CASSSGDSYYGYTF.

The chain joins TRBV30 to TRBJ2-5; 7 bases align to TRBD1. TRBJ2-7 matches the DNA end more closely, so the J call is doubtful. The CDR3 has 13 amino acids. Germline V gene lookup returns CDR1 GTSNPN and CDR2 SVGIG (reference sequence). Here the CDR3 DNA reads TGTGCCTGGAAGAAACAGGGGAACTACGAGCAGTACTTC. Protein sequence: CAWKKQGNYEQYF.

The J gene is TRBJ1-2, the V gene TRBV6-1, with unresolved D. The V end lost 2 bases, the J end lost 12 bases, and 13 bases lay between the germline ends. Germline values: CDR1 MNHNS, CDR2 SASEGT. The CDR3 has 12 amino acids. CDR3 protein: CASSEPGGVNTF. The CDR3 nucleotides are TGTGCCAGCAGTGAACCGGGAGGTGTCAACACCTTC.

The gene calls are TRBV11-2 and TRBJ2-5, with 10 bases matching TRBD2. Trimming cost V 0 bases and J 3 bases; bases outside gene matches: 4. Germline assignment: CDR1 SGHAT and CDR2 FQNNGV. The CDR3 covers 16 residues. The CDR3: CASSLESGGAKETQYF. The CDR3 bases are TGTGCCAGCAGCTTAGAAAGCGGGGGGGCAAAAGAGACCCAGTACTTC.

V is TRBV5-1 and J is TRBJ2-1; D not resolved. CDR1 SGHRS and CDR2 YFSETQ come from the germline V gene. Trimming shortened V by 4 bases and J by 1 base, and 12 bases separated the two germline ends. The CDR3 contains 15 residues. The CDR3 DNA is TGCGCCAGCAGCCCGGTGGCATTGTCCTACAATGAGCAGTTCTTC. It is translated as CASSPVALSYNEQFF.

The CDR3 loop reads CASSLDRYYGYTF. CDR3 in DNA: TGTGCCAGCAGTTTAGACAGATACTATGGCTACACCTTC. The rearrangement links TRBV27 to TRBJ1-2; D is possibly TRBD1 (5 bases). The length of the CDR3 is 13 residues. The germline V gene has CDR1 MNHEY and CDR2 SMNVEV (reference sequence). The V gene lost 2 bases and the J gene lost 3 bases, with 7 bases spanning the gap.

In the case of this clone: The CDR3 carries no conserved terminal phenylalanine or tryptophan, so it likely arises from a read error. The limits of the CDR3 on the DNA are not certain, so only TCRdb's listed CDR3 is given. This sequence joins TRBV5-1 and TRBJ1-1; the D call in the table, TRBD1, was not verified against the DNA. The germline V gene has CDR1 SGHRS and CDR2 YFSETQ. Inclusive of both ends, the CDR3 amounts to 13 amino acids. The CDR3 region is CASSLSGQGGSAL.

V gene TRBV7-9 combines with J gene TRBJ2-1, with D possibly matching TRBD1 (5 bases). There are 13 residues in the CDR3. Germline-derived CDR1 and CDR2 are SEHNR and FQNEAQ (reference sequence). With 1 base removed from V and 4 bases from J, the gap between germline ends came to 5 bases. The CDR3 spells CASSLDRYNEQFF. CDR3 in DNA: TGTGCCAGCAGCTTAGACAGGTACAATGAGCAGTTCTTC.

The V and J genes are TRBV28 and TRBJ2-1; 7 nucleotides agree with TRBD2. Germline assignment: CDR1 MDHEN and CDR2 SYDVKM. With 8 bases clipped from V and 2 bases from J, the junction kept 6 bases outside the gene matches. The CDR3 extends over 14 amino acids. CDR3 nucleotide sequence: TGTGCCAGCTCCCAAGGGAGGGCCTACAATGAGCAGTTCTTC. As protein: CASSQGRAYNEQFF.

The chain carries TRBV2 and TRBJ2-2; no clear D. Germline lookup yields CDR1 SNHLY and CDR2 FYNNEI. V was cut by 4 bases and J by 6 bases, with 18 bases left in between. This CDR3 has 16 amino acids. The CDR3 nucleotides are TGTGCCAGCAGTGTTTTATTTGGACCCCTATCCGGGGAGCTGTTTTTT. Its protein product is CASSVLFGPLSGELFF.

As concerns this clone: One junction end disagrees with the germline gene, perhaps due to a read error. Within the sample, other DNA sequences also encode this same CDR3. The V call is TRBV5-6, the J call TRBJ1-1, with D tentatively TRBD1 (5 bases). Germline V gene data show CDR1 as SGHDT and CDR2 as YYEEEE. CDR3 size: 12 residues. CDR3: CASSRGGVLAFF. The CDR3, as DNA: TGTGCTAGCAGCCGCGGGGGGGTATTAGCGTTCTTT.